A selection of T cell receptor beta chains follows, all from one sample in a study of breast tumors, draining lymph nodes, adjacent tissues. Using its own MiXCR run on the multiplex PCR reads, TCRdb lists one record per CDR3 protein. The top ten hold around 1.5% of the sample, which has over 200,000 distinct CDR3 sequences, roughly 32% seen once. The specimen was axillary lymph node tissue. These receptors came from a female donor with breast cancer. Some clones in this sample may be carry-over from other donors' samples. Both conserved end residues are part of each CDR3. The order of the fields is V gene, J gene, clone size, D gene, CDR3 DNA, CDR3 protein. A D gene is named only where the DNA matches it firmly. Size is omitted from some rows. Given values are once, few, many or a class for expanded clones.

V: TRBV27
J: TRBJ2-7
size: .
D: TRBD2
DNA: TGTGCCAGCAGTTTATTCGCGGGAGAAAACGAGCAGCACTTC
CDR3: CASSLFAGENEQHF

V: TRBV6-6
J: TRBJ2-6
size: .
D: TRBD2
DNA: TGTACCAGCTGTTACTCCGGACTAGCGGGAGTGTCTGGGGCCAACGTCCTGACTTTC
CDR3: CTSCYSGLAGVSGANVLTF

V: TRBV2
J: TRBJ2-2
size: many
D: .
DNA: TGTGCCAGCAGTGAAAAGCCGGGGCTCGGGGAGCTGTTTTTT
CDR3: CASSEKPGLGELFF

V: TRBV6-2/TRBV6-3
J: TRBJ1-4
size: once
D: .
DNA: TGTGCCAGCAGTTACTCGATTCCAGAAAATGAAAAACTGTTTTTT
CDR3: CASSYSIPENEKLFF

V: TRBV20-1
J: TRBJ2-1
size: many
D: .
DNA: TGCAGTGCCTGGCTGGATGAGCAGTTCTTC
CDR3: CSAWLDEQFF

V: TRBV28
J: TRBJ1-6
size: .
D: .
DNA: TGTGCCAGCAGTTTCCCAGCGAAGAATTCACCCCTCCACTTT
CDR3: CASSFPAKNSPLHF

V: TRBV25-1
J: TRBJ1-2
size: .
D: TRBD1
DNA: TGCGCCAGCAGGGGGTTAACAGGGGGCGCTAACTATGGCTACACCTTC
CDR3: CASRGLTGGANYGYTF

V: TRBV28
J: TRBJ1-4
size: many
D: TRBD1
DNA: TGTGCCAGCAGTTTATCCAGGACAGGGTTTAATGAAAAACTGTTTTTT
CDR3: CASSLSRTGFNEKLFF

V: TRBV6-6
J: TRBJ1-2
size: many
D: .
DNA: TGTGCCAGCAGTCACCCGTGGGGAGGGATGGATGGCTACACCTTC
CDR3: CASSHPWGGMDGYTF

V: TRBV4-1
J: TRBJ2-2
size: .
D: .
DNA: TGCGCCAGCAGCCAAGATCTAGGGGCGGGATACGCGAACACCGGGGAGCTGTTTTTT
CDR3: CASSQDLGAGYANTGELFF

V: TRBV20-1
J: TRBJ1-1
size: few
D: .
DNA: TGCAGTGCTAGAGGTTGGATGAACACTGAAGCTTTCTTT
CDR3: CSARGWMNTEAFF

V: TRBV12-3/TRBV12-4
J: TRBJ2-5
size: many
D: .
DNA: TGTGCCAGCAGTTTCAGTTCTACCCAAGAGACCCAGTACTTC
CDR3: CASSFSSTQETQYF

V: TRBV24-1
J: TRBJ2-7
size: .
D: .
DNA: TGTGCCACCAGTGATTCTACGGGTTACGAGTGGTACTTC
CDR3: CATSDSTGYEWYF

V: TRBV2
J: TRBJ1-4
size: .
D: .
DNA: TGTGCCAGCAGTTCAGGAAGGGAGGCTAATGAAAAACTGTTTTTT
CDR3: CASSSGREANEKLFF

V: TRBV5-1
J: TRBJ2-3
size: many
D: TRBD2
DNA: TGTGCCAGCAGCTTAGTAGCGGGAAGCACAGATACGCAGTATTTT
CDR3: CASSLVAGSTDTQYF

V: TRBV30
J: TRBJ1-2
size: many
D: .
DNA: TGTGCCTGGAGAGGGGCGGGAAATTACTATGGCTACACCTTC
CDR3: CAWRGAGNYYGYTF

V: TRBV5-8
J: TRBJ1-4
size: many
D: .
DNA: TGTGCCAGCAGCCCTCCACAGTATAATGAAAAACTGTTTTTT
CDR3: CASSPPQYNEKLFF

V: TRBV7-8
J: TRBJ1-1
size: .
D: TRBD1
DNA: TGTGCCAGCATCGCCCACCCGGGACAGGGGAGCACTGAAGCTTTCTTT
CDR3: CASIAHPGQGSTEAFF

V: TRBV12-3/TRBV12-4
J: TRBJ2-1
size: few
D: TRBD1
DNA: TGTGCCAGCGTAAACAGCGCGGGACAGGGGGCTAATGAGCAGTTCTTC
CDR3: CASVNSAGQGANEQFF

V: TRBV13
J: TRBJ1-4
size: once
D: .
DNA: TGTGCCAGCAGCTATGACGGGAGGGCCTCCAATGAAAAACTGTTTTTT
CDR3: CASSYDGRASNEKLFF

V: TRBV24-1
J: TRBJ1-5
size: many
D: .
DNA: TGTGCCACCAGTGATTTGTACAGGTACTTTTTT
CDR3: CATSDLYRYFF

V: TRBV7-2
J: TRBJ2-2
size: many
D: .
DNA: TGTGCCAGCAGGGTCCTAGCAGCCGGGGAGCTGTTTTTT
CDR3: CASRVLAAGELFF

V: TRBV28
J: TRBJ2-6
size: .
D: .
DNA: TGTGCCAGCAGTTTATTTGGGGCCAACGTCCTGACTTTC
CDR3: CASSLFGANVLTF

V: TRBV19
J: TRBJ1-1
size: few
D: .
DNA: TGTGCCAGTCGATTCTTGGTGGGGTACACTGAAGCTTTCTTT
CDR3: CASRFLVGYTEAFF

V: TRBV12-3/TRBV12-4
J: TRBJ1-1
size: .
D: .
DNA: TGTGCCAGCAGCCCCCAGCTGGGGGCAGGTGAAGCTTTCTTT
CDR3: CASSPQLGAGEAFF

V: TRBV20-1
J: TRBJ2-7
size: many
D: TRBD2
DNA: TGCAGTGCTAGAGACAATAGCGGGACTAAGGCCTACGAGCAGTACTTC
CDR3: CSARDNSGTKAYEQYF

V: TRBV20-1
J: TRBJ1-2
size: many
D: .
DNA: TGCAGTGCTAGCTCGGGGGGGAGAAACTATGGCTACACCTTC
CDR3: CSASSGGRNYGYTF

V: TRBV12-3/TRBV12-4
J: TRBJ2-7
size: .
D: .
DNA: TGTGCCAGCAGAGGATGGACCGGCTACGAGCAGTACTTC
CDR3: CASRGWTGYEQYF

V: TRBV27
J: TRBJ1-4
size: few
D: TRBD1
DNA: TGTGCCAGCAGCTCGACAGGGGGCTGGGAAAAACTGTTTTTT
CDR3: CASSSTGGWEKLFF

V: TRBV2
J: TRBJ2-5
size: .
D: .
DNA: TGTGCCAGCAGTGATTTGGGGGGCCTTACTCGAGAGACCCGGTACTTC
CDR3: CASSDLGGLTRETRYF

V: TRBV7-6
J: TRBJ2-6
size: many
D: .
DNA: TGTGCCAGCAGCTTAGGGCAGGCGAGCTCTGGGGCCAACGTCCTGACTTTC
CDR3: CASSLGQASSGANVLTF

V: TRBV9
J: TRBJ2-1
size: many
D: TRBD2
DNA: TGTGCCAGCAGCACAAAGCGGGGCGGCAATGAGCAGTTCTTC
CDR3: CASSTKRGGNEQFF

V: TRBV9
J: TRBJ2-3
size: .
D: TRBD1
DNA: TGTGCCAGCAGCTCCCGGGACAGACAGACAGATACGCAGTATTTT
CDR3: CASSSRDRQTDTQYF

V: TRBV30
J: TRBJ2-7
size: many
D: TRBD1
DNA: TGTGCCTGGAGTGTAGGGACAGGGACCTACGAGCAGTACTTC
CDR3: CAWSVGTGTYEQYF

V: TRBV18
J: TRBJ1-1
size: few
D: .
DNA: TGTGCCAGCTCACCACAGACGGTGACTGAAGCTTTCTTT
CDR3: CASSPQTVTEAFF

V: TRBV10-2
J: TRBJ1-3
size: many
D: .
DNA: TGCGCCAGCAGTGAGTCGTCGGTTTACTCTTCTGGAAACACCATATATTTT
CDR3: CASSESSVYSSGNTIYF

V: TRBV6-6
J: TRBJ1-2
size: many
D: .
DNA: TGTGCCAGCAGTTCCTCTAACCTTAGGGGCTACACCTTC
CDR3: CASSSSNLRGYTF

V: TRBV20-1
J: TRBJ1-1
size: .
D: .
DNA: TGCAGTGCTAGTGGACGGTTTGATACTGAAGCTTTCTTT
CDR3: CSASGRFDTEAFF

V: TRBV20-1
J: TRBJ2-3
size: .
D: TRBD2
DNA: TGCAGTGCTAGACCCCCAGCGGGGTCTAGCACAGATACGCAGTATTTT
CDR3: CSARPPAGSSTDTQYF

V: TRBV20-1
J: TRBJ1-2
size: .
D: TRBD1
DNA: TGCAGTGCAAACAGGGGTTTTGGCTACACCTTC
CDR3: CSANRGFGYTF

V: TRBV18
J: TRBJ2-7
size: many
D: .
DNA: TGTGCCAGCTCACCACAAGTGGCCGGGGACGAGCAGTACTTC
CDR3: CASSPQVAGDEQYF

V: TRBV5-1
J: TRBJ2-2
size: many
D: .
DNA: TGCGCCAGCTCCAAGGGGGACCGGGACTTTGGCTCCGGGGAGCTGTTTTTT
CDR3: CASSKGDRDFGSGELFF

V: TRBV12-3/TRBV12-4
J: TRBJ1-1
size: .
D: .
DNA: TGTGCTGGGGGAGAGGGGAACACTGAAGCTTTCTTT
CDR3: CAGGEGNTEAFF

V: TRBV2
J: TRBJ2-6
size: many
D: .
DNA: TGTGCCAGCAGTGGGCAGCGGTTGGCCATTTCTGGGGCCAACGTCCTGACTTTC
CDR3: CASSGQRLAISGANVLTF

V: TRBV19
J: TRBJ1-3
size: few
D: TRBD1
DNA: TGTGCCAGTAGGGGACAGGGGCAAAACACCATATATTTT
CDR3: CASRGQGQNTIYF

V: TRBV20-1
J: TRBJ2-1
size: many
D: TRBD2
DNA: TGCAGTGCTAGGGACCTTGGGACTAGCGGTTACAATGAGCAGTTCTTC
CDR3: CSARDLGTSGYNEQFF

V: TRBV13
J: TRBJ2-3
size: .
D: TRBD2
DNA: TGTGCCAGCAGCCCGAGGACTAGCGGGATTAGTGAGCAGTATTTT
CDR3: CASSPRTSGISEQYF

V: TRBV20-1
J: TRBJ1-2
size: few
D: .
DNA: TGCAGTGCTAGAGGAGGAGGGACCACGACTGCCTCTAATGGCTACACCTTC
CDR3: CSARGGGTTTASNGYTF

V: TRBV13
J: TRBJ2-3
size: many
D: .
DNA: TGTGCCAGCAGCTTAGGCCTCCCCCCGGAGGGGAATACGCAGTATTTT
CDR3: CASSLGLPPEGNTQYF

V: TRBV7-8
J: TRBJ2-5
size: many
D: .
DNA: TGTGCCAGCAGCTACCGGGACATACAAGAGACCCAGTACTTC
CDR3: CASSYRDIQETQYF

V: TRBV27
J: TRBJ2-2
size: .
D: .
DNA: TGTGCCAGCAGTTGGGCGGGAACTACCGGGGAGCCGTTTTTT
CDR3: CASSWAGTTGEPFF

V: TRBV20-1
J: TRBJ1-4
size: .
D: TRBD1
DNA: TGCAGTGCTAGAGACAGGGGGTATGAAACACTGTTTTTT
CDR3: CSARDRGYETLFF